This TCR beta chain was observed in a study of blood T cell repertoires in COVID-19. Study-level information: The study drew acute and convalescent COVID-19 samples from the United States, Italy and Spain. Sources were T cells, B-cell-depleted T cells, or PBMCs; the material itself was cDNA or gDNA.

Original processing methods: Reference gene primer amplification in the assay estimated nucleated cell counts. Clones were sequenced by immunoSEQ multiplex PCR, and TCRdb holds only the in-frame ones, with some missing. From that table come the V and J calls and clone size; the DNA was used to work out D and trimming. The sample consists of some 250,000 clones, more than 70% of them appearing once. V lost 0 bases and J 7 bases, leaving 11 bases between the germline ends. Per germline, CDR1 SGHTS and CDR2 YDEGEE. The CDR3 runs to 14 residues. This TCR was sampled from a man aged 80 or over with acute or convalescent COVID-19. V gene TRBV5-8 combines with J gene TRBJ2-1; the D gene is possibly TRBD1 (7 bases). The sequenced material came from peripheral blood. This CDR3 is CASSLGQGGNEQFF. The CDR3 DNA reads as TGTGCCAGCAGCTTGGGACAGGGAGGAAATGAGCAGTTCTTC.